These T cell receptor beta chains were read from a single sample in a study of metastatic and nonmetastatic thyroid tumors. TCRdb re-called clones from the PCR reads using MiXCR. The top ten clones hold about 52% of a sample with more than 13,000 clones, around 28% of them seen once. Sample: tumor tissue. Receptors were obtained from a male donor with papillary thyroid cancer or a benign thyroid nodule (not recorded which). Some clones in this sample may be carry-over from other donors' samples. The CDR3 runs from the conserved cysteine through the conserved F or W. A D gene is named only where the DNA matches it firmly. Rows give clone size only sometimes, using once, few, many, or a class for an expanded clone.

d_call j_call clone_size v_call cdr3_aa cdr3_nt
. TRBJ2-3 . TRBV28 CASRRVTTDTQYF TGTGCCAGTAGGCGGGTGACCACAGATACGCAGTATTTT
. TRBJ1-2 medium-sized TRBV13 CASSQEAYGYTF TGTGCCAGCAGCCAAGAGGCCTATGGCTACACCTTC
. TRBJ2-3 . TRBV28 CASSRLRDSQYF TGTGCCAGCAGTCGTCTGCGAGATTCGCAGTATTTT
. TRBJ1-1 medium-sized TRBV11-3 CASRGTENTEAFF TGTGCCAGCAGAGGGACGGAGAACACTGAAGCTTTCTTT
TRBD2 TRBJ2-3 medium-sized TRBV5-1 CASREEIGLASTDTQYF TGCGCCAGCAGAGAGGAGATCGGACTAGCTAGCACAGATACGCAGTATTTT
. TRBJ2-5 many TRBV4-1 CASSRVYGAQETQYF TGCGCCAGCAGCCGAGTGTACGGCGCCCAAGAGACCCAGTACTTC
. TRBJ1-2 . TRBV20-1 CSAIQRYFRTYGYTF TGCAGTGCTATACAGAGATACTTCCGAACCTATGGCTACACCTTC
TRBD1 TRBJ2-7 many TRBV2 CASSRDRRSYEQYF TGTGCCAGCAGCCGGGACAGGAGATCCTACGAGCAGTACTTC
TRBD2 TRBJ2-5 . TRBV3-1 CASSHNLAGPETQYF TGTGCCAGCAGCCACAACTTAGCGGGCCCAGAGACCCAGTACTTC
TRBD1 TRBJ1-2 . TRBV28 CASSLVIPGGDPSGYTF TGTGCCAGCAGTCTTGTCATCCCAGGGGGCGACCCAAGTGGCTACACCTTC
. TRBJ1-6 . TRBV27 CASSHQGNSPLHF TGTGCCAGCAGCCATCAGGGGAATTCACCCCTCCACTTT
TRBD2 TRBJ2-7 many TRBV5-6 CASSFFTGGTYEQYF TGTGCCAGCAGCTTCTTCACGGGAGGGACCTACGAGCAGTACTTC
TRBD1 TRBJ2-7 . TRBV28 CASSLPWDSNYEQYF TGTGCCAGCAGTTTGCCATGGGACAGTAACTACGAGCAGTACTTC
. TRBJ2-7 few TRBV29-1 CSALPYRESYEQYF TGCAGCGCGTTACCGTACCGGGAAAGCTACGAGCAGTACTTC
TRBD2 TRBJ2-3 . TRBV11-2 CASSPRGGTGGADTQYF TGTGCCAGCAGCCCCCGGGGGGGAACGGGAGGAGCAGATACACAGTATTTT
. TRBJ2-3 . TRBV2 CAIPGLATDTQYF TGTGCCATCCCAGGGCTAGCGACAGATACGCAGTATTTT
TRBD1 TRBJ2-3 . TRBV6-1 CASRVGGKDTQYF TGTGCCAGCAGAGTAGGGGGCAAGGATACGCAGTATTTT
TRBD2 TRBJ2-5 many TRBV19 CASSIRSGGLYQETQYF TGTGCCAGTAGTATACGTAGCGGGGGCCTCTACCAAGAGACCCAGTACTTC
TRBD1 TRBJ1-2 . TRBV11-2 CASSLGGTGDYYGYTF TGTGCCAGCAGCTTAGGAGGGACAGGAGACTACTATGGCTACACCTTC
TRBD1 TRBJ2-1 . TRBV12-3/TRBV12-4 CASRLGTGTTSYNEQFF TGTGCCAGCAGACTCGGGACAGGGACTACCTCCTACAATGAGCAGTTCTTC
TRBD1 TRBJ2-1 medium-sized TRBV5-1 CASSLEPTGQGANEQFF TGCGCCAGCAGCTTGGAACCCACAGGACAGGGGGCTAATGAGCAGTTCTTC
TRBD1 TRBJ2-1 once TRBV5-1 CASSPDRVVYNEQFF TGCGCCAGCAGCCCGGACAGGGTAGTGTACAATGAGCAGTTCTTC
TRBD2 TRBJ2-2 many TRBV11-2 CASSTPLAGVTGELFF TGTGCCAGCAGCACCCCACTAGCGGGAGTCACCGGGGAGCTGTTTTTT
TRBD1 TRBJ1-2 few TRBV12-3/TRBV12-4 CASSPAGTGGIGYTF TGTGCCAGCAGTCCCGCCGGGACAGGGGGCATTGGCTACACCTTC
. TRBJ1-1 few TRBV6-5 CASSYSGVGGTEAFF TGTGCCAGCAGTTACTCCGGGGTGGGCGGCACTGAAGCTTTCTTT
. TRBJ2-7 . TRBV28 CASSLQGGLHRQYF TGTGCCAGCAGTTTGCAGGGGGGACTTCATCGGCAGTACTTC
. TRBJ2-1 medium-sized TRBV5-1 CASSLSQPHYNEQFF TGCGCCAGCAGCTTGAGCCAGCCCCATTACAATGAGCAGTTCTTC
TRBD2 TRBJ2-5 many TRBV2 CASSEARGGRETQYF TGTGCCAGCAGTGAAGCGCGGGGGGGCCGCGAGACCCAGTACTTC
TRBD1 TRBJ1-2 many TRBV28 CASSSIPTGVDGYTF TGTGCCAGCAGTTCAATCCCCACAGGGGTGGATGGCTACACCTTC
. TRBJ2-1 medium-sized TRBV27 CASSRGGVSSYNEQFF TGTGCCAGCAGCCGCGGCGGCGTGAGCTCCTACAATGAGCAGTTCTTC
. TRBJ2-7 . TRBV7-3 CASSSHRELESYEQYF TGTGCCAGCAGCTCACACCGGGAACTCGAATCCTACGAGCAGTACTTC
. TRBJ2-5 . TRBV30 CAWSVPGGETQYF TGTGCCTGGAGTGTACCAGGCGGAGAGACCCAGTACTTC
. TRBJ2-7 many TRBV6-1 CASSRDAYEQYF TGTGCCAGCAGCCGGGACGCCTACGAGCAGTACTTC
TRBD2 TRBJ2-5 many TRBV6-1 CALSPLAVQETQYF TGTGCCCTTAGCCCGCTAGCGGTACAAGAGACCCAGTACTTC
. TRBJ1-5 many TRBV7-9 CASSYSLSNQPQHF TGTGCCAGCAGCTACAGCCTTAGCAATCAGCCCCAGCATTTT
. TRBJ2-7 . TRBV20-1 CSARVRGTAYEQYF TGCAGTGCTAGAGTGAGGGGTACCGCCTACGAGCAGTACTTC
TRBD1 TRBJ2-7 . TRBV5-1 CASSLALTGVGTYEQYF TGCGCCAGCAGCTTGGCCCTGACAGGGGTCGGGACCTACGAGCAGTACTTC
. TRBJ1-1 many TRBV10-1 CASSVLGALRTEAFF TGCGCCAGCAGTGTTCTAGGGGCCCTGAGAACTGAAGCTTTCTTT
. TRBJ1-3 . TRBV4-3 CASSQGSGNTIYF TGCGCCAGCAGCCAGGGCTCTGGAAACACCATATATTTT
. TRBJ2-5 . TRBV5-1 CASSFNYLQETQYF TGCGCCAGCAGCTTTAACTATCTCCAAGAGACCCAGTACTTC
TRBD2 TRBJ2-5 many TRBV20-1 CSTGVSGIYGTQYF TGCAGTACGGGGGTTAGCGGGATATATGGGACCCAGTACTTC
. TRBJ1-1 many TRBV30 CAWTTPQGIMEAFF TGTGCCTGGACCACCCCCCAGGGAATCATGGAAGCTTTCTTT
. TRBJ2-2 . TRBV20-1 CSAIGGNTGELFF TGCAGTGCTATCGGGGGAAACACCGGGGAGCTGTTTTTT
. TRBJ2-3 . TRBV20-1 CSASRETDTQYF TGCAGTGCTAGCCGGGAGACAGATACGCAGTATTTT
. TRBJ1-1 many TRBV28 CASSVGGTEAFF TGTGCCAGCAGTGTGGGGGGCACTGAAGCTTTCTTT
TRBD2 TRBJ2-7 . TRBV5-1 CASSLSGDGLYEQYF TGCGCCAGCAGCCTTAGCGGGGACGGGCTTTACGAGCAGTACTTC
TRBD1 TRBJ1-2 many TRBV28 CASSNYYRDRIYGYTF TGTGCCAGCAGCAACTACTACCGGGACAGAATCTATGGCTACACCTTC
. TRBJ1-6 . TRBV4-3 CASSQVIVALHF TGCGCCAGCAGCCAAGTCATAGTCGCCCTCCACTTT
. TRBJ2-5 many TRBV30 CAWSAKETQYF TGTGCCTGGAGTGCAAAAGAGACCCAGTACTTC
. TRBJ1-1 many TRBV7-8 CASSTRIENTEAFF TGTGCCAGCAGCACCCGGATAGAGAACACTGAAGCTTTCTTT
. TRBJ1-6 few TRBV7-2 CASSSFGAPLHF TGTGCCAGCAGCTCCTTCGGGGCACCCCTCCACTTT